Below, 2 T cell receptor beta chains from the same sample are listed, as sequenced in a study of blood T cell repertoires in COVID-19. Using immunoSEQ multiplex PCR, the repertoire was profiled, and TCRdb retains in-frame clones only, with some absent. Among 150,000 to 200,000 clones, around 80% were seen once, and the ten largest hold 13% to 15%. Sequencing used PBMCs or T cells enriched from blood (not recorded which). These receptor sequences come from a man aged 50 to 59 who had recovered from COVID-19.

In this sample, this clone turned up a few times. The chain recombines TRBV3-1 (or the pseudogene TRBV3-2) with TRBJ1-1, with D hard to call. V was pared by 4 bases and J by 8 bases, with 11 bases between. Germline CDR1 is LGHDT and CDR2 is YNNKEL (reference sequence). The CDR3 is 12 residues long. CDR3 residues: CASSPPGREAFF. In DNA, the CDR3 is TGTGCCAGCAGCCCTCCCGGGAGGGAAGCTTTCTTT.

The J gene is TRBJ1-1, the V gene TRBV4-1, with D possibly TRBD1 on 5 matching bases. The V gene's germline CDR1 is MGHRA and CDR2 YSYEKL. The V and J ends lost 5 bases and 7 bases respectively, with 11 bases between them. The CDR3 runs to 12 residues. CDR3 amino acids: CASSERGNEAFF. CDR3 nucleotide sequence: TGCGCCAGCAGCGAAAGGGGTAATGAAGCTTTCTTT.